Presented here are 25 T cell receptor beta chains from one specimen sequenced in a study of blood T cell repertoires in COVID-19. Here immunoSEQ multiplex PCR was the method, and the copy in TCRdb shows in-frame clones only, minus some. The sample lists about 410,000 clones, around 89% occurring once. The sequenced sample consisted of peripheral blood. The receptors come from a woman in her thirties or forties with COVID-19, enrolled during active disease.

This clone was found a few times. This sequence joins TRBV6-1 and TRBJ1-2; D call uncertain. V shed 2 bases and J shed 5 bases, with 18 bases lying between them. The CDR3 is 16 amino acids. Germline V gene data show CDR1 as MNHNS and CDR2 as SASEGT. The CDR3: CASSERTYSDGYGYTF. Here the CDR3 DNA reads TGTGCCAGCAGTGAAAGGACGTATAGCGACGGATATGGCTACACCTTC.

The rearrangement uses TRBV25-1 and TRBJ1-4, with 8 bases that match TRBD1. The CDR3 is 15 amino acids. The V and J ends lost 4 bases and 8 bases, in that order; junction bases with no gene match: 9. Germline assignment: CDR1 MGHDK and CDR2 SYGVNS. The CDR3 nucleotides read TGTGCCAGCAGTGGCCCACACAGGGGGAACGAAAAACTGTTTTTT. It encodes CASSGPHRGNEKLFF.

This chain joins TRBV2 and TRBJ1-5, with no clear D. Germline V CDR1 and CDR2: SNHLY, FYNNEI. The length of the CDR3 is 16 residues. Trimming removed 5 bases from V and 0 bases from J, with 14 bases in between. In DNA, the CDR3 is TGTGCCAGCAGTAAGAGGGCTCCCTATAGCAATCAGCCCCAGCATTTT. Its protein is CASSKRAPYSNQPQHF.

This clone was picked up one time. The J gene is TRBJ1-2, the V gene TRBV9, with D maybe TRBD1 (6 bases). Germline CDR1 and CDR2: SGDLS and YYNGEE. V dropped 1 base and J dropped 4 bases, with 17 bases sitting between them. The CDR3 is made up of 16 amino acids. CDR3 residues: CASSVSGVGVPYGYTF. Written as DNA, the CDR3 is TGTGCCAGCAGCGTATCAGGGGTTGGGGTACCCTATGGCTACACCTTC. The full variable domain, in which reference TRBV9 and TRBJ1-2 provide the parts outside the CDR3, is DSGVTQTPKHLITATGQRVTLRCSPRSGDLSVYWYQQSLDQGLQFLIQYYNGEERAKGNILERFSAQQFPDLHSELNLSSLELGDSALYFCASSVSGVGVPYGYTFGSGTRLTVV.

The chain combines TRBV21-1 with TRBJ1-6; the table names TRBD1, a call not compared with the DNA. TRBV21-1 corresponds to a pseudogene. The length of the CDR3 is 16 residues. In DNA form, the CDR3 reads TGTGCCAGAAAGAGAGTTGACAGGGGCAGGGATTCACCCCTCCACTTT. Translating it yields CARKRVDRGRDSPLHF.

The chain joins TRBV12-3 or TRBV12-4 to TRBJ1-2, with 8 bases that match TRBD1. This CDR3 spans 13 amino acids. V was pared by 5 bases and J by 5 bases, with 4 bases of the junction left unmatched. CDR3 residues: CASSTRQGYGYTF. As DNA, the CDR3 is TGTGCCAGCAGTACCAGACAGGGGTATGGCTACACCTTC.

The chain links TRBV5-1 to TRBJ1-5; D is perhaps TRBD1 (5 bases). The V end lost 4 bases, the J end lost 5 bases, and 10 bases lay between the germline ends. CDR1 is SGHRS, CDR2 YFSETQ, per germline. The CDR3 is 13 amino acids. As DNA, the CDR3 is TGCGCCAGCAGCCTAGGGACTGATCAGCCCCAGCATTTT. Translation gives CASSLGTDQPQHF.

The rearrangement joins TRBV28 to TRBJ1-2; D may be TRBD1 (6 bases). V lost 7 bases, J lost 8 bases, and 14 bases lay in between. The CDR3 sequence is 12 residues long. The germline gives CDR1 MDHEN, CDR2 SYDVKM. The CDR3 reads CASTQGTEGYTF. Written as DNA, the CDR3 is TGTGCCAGCACCCAGGGGACCGAAGGCTACACCTTC.

The rearrangement links TRBV7-3 to TRBJ2-2; the D is unclear. This CDR3 is 15 amino acids long. Germline V lookup: CDR1 SGHTA, CDR2 FQGTGA. The V end was cut by 3 bases, the J end by 0 bases, with 8 bases between. CDR3 sequence (DNA): TGTGCCAGCAGCTTTTCGACATCGAACACCGGGGAGCTGTTTTTT. Its translation: CASSFSTSNTGELFF.

For the CDR3, the DNA is TGCAGTGCTAGTTTCCCCTCTAGACTCCCCTACGAGCAGTACTTC. Translating it yields CSASFPSRLPYEQYF. The chain recombines TRBV20-1 with TRBJ2-7; D is unclear. V lost 3 bases, J lost 2 bases, and 17 bases lay in between. Germline V lookup: CDR1 DFQATT, CDR2 SNEGSKA (reference sequence). The CDR3 contains 15 residues.

The chain employs TRBV19 and TRBJ2-6; 7 bases are a match to TRBD1. The CDR3 loop spans 14 amino acids. Germline-derived CDR1 and CDR2 are LNHDA and SQIVND (reference sequence). The ends lost 8 bases at V and 6 bases at J; junction bases unmatched: 7. CDR3 bases: TGTGCCAGTGGTGTAGGGACAGCGGCCAACGTCCTGACTTTC. The encoded protein is CASGVGTAANVLTF.

This sequence joins TRBV6-2 or TRBV6-3 and TRBJ2-2; 13 bases align to TRBD2. Germline V gene lookup returns CDR1 MNHEY and CDR2 SVGEGT. V was clipped by 4 bases and J by 7 bases; unmatched bases: 9. The CDR3 has 17 amino acids. Here the CDR3 reads CASSSLGLAGAHGELFF. The CDR3 nucleotides are TGTGCCAGCAGTTCTCTCGGACTAGCGGGAGCACACGGGGAGCTGTTTTTT.

The chain links TRBV24-1 to TRBJ2-4; TRBD2 agrees at 8 bases. CDR1 and CDR2 (germline): KGHDR, SFDVKD. The V segment lost 9 bases and the J segment 5 bases; nucleotides outside the gene matches: 8. The CDR3 covers 14 residues. CDR3 coding DNA: TGTGCCACCTCGGGGGGGGGCTTGCAAAACATTCAGTACTTC. The encoded protein is CATSGGGLQNIQYF.

J is TRBJ1-1 and V is TRBV18; TRBD1 might be the D (6 bases). Germline V CDR1 and CDR2: KGHSH, LQKENI. This CDR3 has 16 residues. V shed 6 bases and J shed 1 base, with 18 bases lying between them. CDR3 sequence (DNA): TGTGCCAGCTCTCAATCCCCCGGGACAAAGAACACTGAAGCTTTCTTT. It is translated as CASSQSPGTKNTEAFF.

The chain recombines TRBV7-8 with TRBJ1-2; D is ambiguous. Germline assignment: CDR1 SGHVS and CDR2 FQNEAQ. The CDR3 contains 14 residues. Trimming took off 5 bases at V and 1 base at J, with 11 bases between the two ends. The CDR3 region is CASSPPRVNYGYTF. CDR3 nucleotides: TGTGCCAGCAGCCCCCCGCGGGTTAACTATGGCTACACCTTC. The variable domain in full, with the rest retrieved from reference TRBV7-8 and TRBJ1-2, is GAGVSQSPRYKVAKRGQDVALRCDPISGHVSLFWYQQALGQGPEFLTYFQNEAQLDKSGLPSDRFFAERPEGSVSTLKIQRTQQEDSAVYLCASSPPRVNYGYTFGSGTRLTVV.

This chain joins TRBV28 and TRBJ2-3; 12 positions match TRBD2. Losses at the gene ends were 5 bases for V and 0 bases for J; bases not matched to a gene: 6. Germline assignment: CDR1 MDHEN and CDR2 SYDVKM. The CDR3 is 17 amino acids. The CDR3 protein is CASSLAGGPFSTDTQYF. In nucleotides, the CDR3 is TGTGCCAGCAGTCTAGCGGGAGGGCCGTTTAGCACAGATACGCAGTATTTT.

This sequence joins TRBV9 and TRBJ1-1; 8 bases match TRBD1. CDR3 size: 18 residues. Trimming at V came to 3 bases and at J to 5 bases, leaving 18 bases not matched to a gene. Germline V CDR1 and CDR2: SGDLS, YYNGEE. The CDR3, as DNA: TGTGCCAGCAGCGCAGAAGTTAAGCAGGGGGCACGGGTGACTGAAGCTTTCTTT. As protein: CASSAEVKQGARVTEAFF.

This rearrangement joins TRBV24-1 to TRBJ1-6, with unresolved D. V was clipped by 3 bases and J by 2 bases, with 7 bases between them. The germline V gene has CDR1 KGHDR and CDR2 SFDVKD. This CDR3 comprises 15 residues. CDR3 DNA sequence: TGTGCCACCAGTGATGGGCTCACCTATAATTCACCCCTCCACTTT. Protein sequence: CATSDGLTYNSPLHF.

The chain combines TRBV12-5 with TRBJ2-2; perhaps TRBD1 as D (5 bases). Trimming pared 1 base from V and 3 bases from J, leaving 24 bases between. Germline lookup yields CDR1 LGHNT and CDR2 FRNRAP. This CDR3 is built from 20 residues. Here the CDR3 DNA reads TGTGCTAGTGGTTTGGCTCCGGAAGGCAGGGCCCGGCCTTACACCGGGGAGCTGTTTTTT. Protein: CASGLAPEGRARPYTGELFF. Together with reference TRBV12-5 and TRBJ2-2, the CDR3 gives the full variable domain: DARVTQTPRHKVTEMGQEVTMRCQPILGHNTVFWYRQTMMQGLELLAYFRNRAPLDDSGMPKDRFSAEMPDATLATLKIQPSEPRDSAVYFCASGLAPEGRARPYTGELFFGEGSRLTVL.

The chain carries TRBV7-9 and TRBJ1-3, with 10 bases fitting TRBD1. Germline V gene sequence: CDR1 SEHNR, CDR2 FQNEAQ (reference sequence). The CDR3 totals 16 residues. V lost 6 bases and J lost 0; bases outside the gene matches: 5. Here the CDR3 DNA reads TGTGCCAGCAGGCCTGACAGGGGGCACTCTGGAAACACCATATATTTT. Its protein product is CASRPDRGHSGNTIYF.

The chain recombines TRBV18 with TRBJ1-5; D uncertain. V lost 1 base to trimming and J lost 3 bases, with 7 bases between them. The V gene's germline CDR1 is KGHSH and CDR2 LQKENI. The CDR3 spans 14 residues. The CDR3, as DNA: TGTGCCAGCTCACCACGGGAGGTCAATCAGCCCCAGCATTTT. Protein sequence: CASSPREVNQPQHF. Combining the CDR3 with reference TRBV18 and TRBJ1-5 gives the whole variable domain NAGVMQNPRHLVRRRGQEARLRCSPMKGHSHVYWYRQLPEEGLKFMVYLQKENIIDESGMPKERFSAEFPKEGPSILRIQQVVRGDSAAYFCASSPREVNQPQHFGDGTRLSIL.

This chain uses TRBV18 with TRBJ1-5; possibly TRBD1 for D (5 bases). Trimming left V 2 bases short and J 6 bases short, with 17 bases between. The CDR3 is 16 residues long. Per the germline V gene, CDR1 is KGHSH and CDR2 is LQKENI. The CDR3 DNA follows: TGTGCCAGCTCACCAGGCGGAGGGGATATTGCTCAGCCCCAGCATTTT. The encoded protein is CASSPGGGDIAQPQHF.

This clone has only one observation. The rearrangement links TRBV28 to TRBJ1-1, with D possibly being TRBD1 (5 bases). This CDR3 has 12 residues. The germline CDR1 and CDR2 sequences are MDHEN and SYDVKM. V gave up 5 bases and J gave up 8 bases, with 12 bases separating them. The CDR3 DNA is TGTGCCAGCAGTCGCGGGGGGATGGAAGCTTTCTTT. Translation gives CASSRGGMEAFF.

A remark on this clone: The junction and the germline gene differ at one end; a read error may be behind it. The chain links TRBV12-3 or TRBV12-4 to TRBJ1-2; tentatively, D is TRBD1 (5 bases). The CDR3 extends over 11 amino acids. CDR3 nucleotides: TGTGCCAGCGGCGGGACCCGGATTACGGGATTC. This translates into CASGGTRITGF.

The chain uses TRBV27 and TRBJ2-1; 9 bases align to TRBD1. CDR1 MNHEY and CDR2 SMNVEV come from the germline V gene (reference sequence). V was clipped by 3 bases and J by 3 bases; unmatched bases: 9. The CDR3 has 17 residues. CDR3 nucleotides: TGTGCCAGCAGTTTTAAACAGGGGGCTATTGTCTACAATGAGCAGTTCTTC. It translates to CASSFKQGAIVYNEQFF.